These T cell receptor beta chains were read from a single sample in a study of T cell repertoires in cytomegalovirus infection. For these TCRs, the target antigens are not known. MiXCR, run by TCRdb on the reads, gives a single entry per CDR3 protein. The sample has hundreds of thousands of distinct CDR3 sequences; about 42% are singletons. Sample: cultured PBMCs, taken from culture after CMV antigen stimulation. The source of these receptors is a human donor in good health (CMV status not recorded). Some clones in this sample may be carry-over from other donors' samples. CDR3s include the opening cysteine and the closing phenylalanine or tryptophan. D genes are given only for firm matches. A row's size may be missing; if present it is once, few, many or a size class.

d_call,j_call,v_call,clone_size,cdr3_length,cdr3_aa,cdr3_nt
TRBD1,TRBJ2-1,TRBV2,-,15,CASRDGQGGVNEQFF,TGTGCCAGCAGGGACGGACAGGGCGGGGTCAATGAGCAGTTCTTC
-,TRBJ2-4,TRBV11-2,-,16,CASSPTPRRAKNIQYF,TGTGCCAGCAGCCCGACTCCACGGAGGGCCAAAAACATTCAGTACTTC
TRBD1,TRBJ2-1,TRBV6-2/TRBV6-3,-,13,CASNKQGGNEQFF,TGTGCCAGCAATAAACAGGGGGGCAATGAGCAGTTCTTC
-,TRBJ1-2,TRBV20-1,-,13,CSARGTIQDGYTF,TGCAGTGCTAGGGGGACAATTCAGGATGGCTACACCTTC
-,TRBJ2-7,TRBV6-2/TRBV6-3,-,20,CASSYGRDPTARPTSYEQYF,TGTGCCAGCAGTTACGGCCGGGACCCTACAGCTCGTCCAACCTCCTACGAGCAGTACTTC
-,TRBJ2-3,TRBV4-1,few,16,CASSQEGLAASDTQYF,TGCGCCAGCAGCCAAGAGGGGCTAGCAGCCTCAGATACGCAGTATTTT
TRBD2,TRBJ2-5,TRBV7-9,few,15,CASTAGLAGVETQYF,TGTGCCAGCACCGCGGGACTAGCGGGGGTGGAGACCCAGTACTTC
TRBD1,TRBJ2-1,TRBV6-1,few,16,CASSLPTGYLLSEQFF,TGTGCCAGCAGTCTTCCGACAGGGTATTTGCTAAGTGAGCAGTTCTTC
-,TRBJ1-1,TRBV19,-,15,CASSIPGTANTEAFF,TGTGCCAGTAGTATTCCCGGGACGGCGAACACTGAAGCTTTCTTT
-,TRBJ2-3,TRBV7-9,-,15,CASSPDRYSTDTQYF,TGTGCCAGCAGCCCGGACCGATATAGCACAGATACGCAGTATTTT
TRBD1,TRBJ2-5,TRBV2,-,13,CASIQDRGETQYF,TGTGCCAGCATCCAGGACAGGGGAGAGACCCAGTACTTC
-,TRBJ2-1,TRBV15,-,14,CATSRDLGRNEQFF,TGTGCCACCAGCAGAGATCTGGGGAGGAATGAGCAGTTCTTC
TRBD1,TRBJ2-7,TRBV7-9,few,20,CASSPDPGQGGSVSYYEQYF,TGTGCCAGCAGCCCAGACCCGGGACAGGGAGGTTCAGTGTCCTACTACGAGCAGTACTTC
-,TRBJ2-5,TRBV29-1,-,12,CSVGAGQETQYF,TGCAGCGTTGGGGCAGGACAAGAGACCCAGTACTTC
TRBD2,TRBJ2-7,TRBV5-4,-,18,CASSLGLAGAASSYEQYF,TGTGCCAGCAGCCTCGGACTAGCGGGGGCCGCAAGCTCCTACGAGCAGTACTTC
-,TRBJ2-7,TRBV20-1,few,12,CSAPDGLREQYF,TGCAGTGCTCCCGACGGCCTCAGGGAGCAGTACTTC
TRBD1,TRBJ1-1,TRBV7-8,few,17,CASSLRGTGTRVTEAFF,TGTGCCAGCAGCTTACGTGGGACAGGGACACGCGTCACTGAAGCTTTCTTT
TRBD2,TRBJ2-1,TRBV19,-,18,CASSIRGQRLAGDNEQFF,TGTGCCAGTAGTATACGAGGGCAGAGACTAGCGGGGGACAATGAGCAGTTCTTC
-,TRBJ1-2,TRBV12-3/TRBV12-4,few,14,CASSAGPVSYGYTF,TGTGCCAGCAGTGCCGGTCCGGTTAGCTATGGCTACACCTTC
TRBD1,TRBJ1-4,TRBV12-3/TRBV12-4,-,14,CASSVPGQGGELFF,TGTGCCAGCAGTGTACCGGGACAGGGCGGGGAACTGTTTTTT
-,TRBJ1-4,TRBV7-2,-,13,CASSLRFNEKLFF,TGTGCCAGCAGCTTGAGGTTTAATGAAAAACTGTTTTTT
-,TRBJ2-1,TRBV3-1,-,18,CASSQTILSGPPDNEQFF,TGTGCCAGCAGCCAAACCATTTTGAGCGGACCCCCCGACAATGAGCAGTTCTTC
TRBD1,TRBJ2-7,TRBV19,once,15,CASSSPGTAVYEQYF,TGTGCCAGTAGTTCCCCCGGGACAGCCGTCTACGAGCAGTACTTC
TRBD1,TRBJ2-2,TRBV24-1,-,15,CATSDPNRGTGELFF,TGTGCCACCAGTGACCCTAACAGGGGGACCGGGGAGCTGTTTTTT
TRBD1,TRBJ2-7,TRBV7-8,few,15,CASSSAGTGNYEQYF,TGTGCCAGCAGCTCAGCCGGGACAGGAAACTACGAGCAGTACTTC
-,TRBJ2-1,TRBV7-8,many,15,CASSLASRAYNEQFF,TGTGCCAGCAGCTTAGCGAGCCGCGCCTACAATGAGCAGTTCTTC
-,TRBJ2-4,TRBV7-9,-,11,CASSLSDIQYF,TGTGCCAGCAGCTTATCGGACATTCAGTACTTC
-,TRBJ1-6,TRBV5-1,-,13,CASSPGENSPLHF,TGCGCCAGCAGCCCGGGAGAGAATTCACCCCTCCACTTT
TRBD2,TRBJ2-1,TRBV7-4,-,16,CASSLGGAGNYNEQFF,TGTGCCAGCAGCTTAGGGGGAGCGGGAAACTACAATGAGCAGTTCTTC
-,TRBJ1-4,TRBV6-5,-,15,CASSSREGWDEKLFF,TGTGCCAGCAGTTCCCGAGAGGGTTGGGATGAAAAACTGTTTTTT
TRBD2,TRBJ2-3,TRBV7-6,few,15,CASSPWTSGGVTQYF,TGTGCCAGCAGCCCATGGACTAGCGGGGGAGTTACGCAGTATTTT
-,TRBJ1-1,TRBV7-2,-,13,CASSLGYRSKAFF,TGTGCCAGCAGCTTAGGGTACCGCTCTAAAGCTTTCTTT
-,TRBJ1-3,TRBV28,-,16,CASSSPGPSSGNTIYF,TGTGCCAGCAGTTCTCCGGGGCCCAGCTCTGGAAACACCATATATTTT
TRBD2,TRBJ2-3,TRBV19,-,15,CASSGGWRGTDTQYF,TGTGCCAGTAGCGGGGGGTGGAGAGGGACAGATACGCAGTATTTT
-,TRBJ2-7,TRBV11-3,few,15,CASSLTPGPDYEQYF,TGTGCCAGCAGCTTAACCCCGGGACCTGACTACGAGCAGTACTTC
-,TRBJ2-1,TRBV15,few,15,CATSRGASVSNEQFF,TGTGCCACCAGCAGGGGCGCATCCGTTAGCAATGAGCAGTTCTTC
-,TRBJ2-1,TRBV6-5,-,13,CASSYIRNNEQFF,TGTGCCAGCAGTTACATCCGAAACAATGAGCAGTTCTTC
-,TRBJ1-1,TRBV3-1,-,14,CASRLGAQGTEAFF,TGTGCCAGCAGATTAGGGGCGCAGGGCACTGAAGCTTTCTTT